The rows below give T cell receptor beta chains drawn from one sample of a study of radiation and T cells in renal cell carcinoma. Some clones are missing from TCRdb's copy, which holds only in-frame ones; the method was immunoSEQ multiplex PCR. Altogether around 86,000 clones are present, 65% to 90% being singletons, with the ten largest covering approximately 22%. Here the sequenced sample was blood, taken from a patient whose treatment included radiotherapy and nephrectomy. All receptors come from a woman aged 50 to 65 with renal cell carcinoma. CDR3s leave out the opening cysteine and the closing phenylalanine or tryptophan.

TRBV9,12,ASSVASTDYGYT
TRBV4-3,13,ASSQTDRWDQPQH
TRBV5-6,11,ASSYGTGNGYT
TRBV18,11,ASSPVLRTEAF
TRBV6-1,11,ASSERGWYGYT
TRBV9,10,ASSVDNNEQF
TRBV19,13,ASSAGTGEPTEAF
TRBV19,14,ASSPPGGGGIYGYT
TRBV7-6,15,ASSLYSGGTRGTEQY
TRBV7-2,12,ASSPAQSSYEQY
TRBV5-8,13,ASSLSLTGGQPQH
TRBV21-1,13,ASTLFWQDQETQY
TRBV19,14,ASSLSTSGGEDTQY
TRBV6-1,13,ASSDGAITGYGYT
TRBV5-5,12,ASSLYMGDTEAF
TRBV9,13,ASSVGQVGNQPQH
TRBV23-1,13,ASSHSDGTGNTIY
TRBV14,11,ASSHRGNQPQH
TRBV7-3,12,ATTPVAGGDTQY
TRBV2,11,ASEKGDRIEAF
TRBV18,13,ASANTGTGAYEQY
TRBV7-9,12,ASSFGQGADTQY
TRBV5-1,13,ASSSQKATNEKLF
TRBV5-1,11,ASSWGIQETQY
TRBV6-6,12,ASSLTAVDTEAF
TRBV9,12,ASSVGQGVFEQY
TRBV6-4,11,ASSESRSDTQY
TRBV11-2,11,ASSLGLNTEAF
TRBV9,13,ASSPPRASGNIQY
TRBV9,12,ASNSGSPFNEQF
TRBV18,14,ASSPYGGAGNSPLH
TRBV19,16,ASSIDVVGVGGEETQY
TRBV27,15,ASSLTRVTGSNEKLF
TRBV5-1,13,ASSFVGQGTDTQY
TRBV6-1,15,ASSEGLAGGITDTQY
TRBV19,12,ASLQGGQEKTQY
TRBV19,13,ASMDVQGRYQPQH
TRBV28,8,ASSSEEQY
TRBV6-5,13,ASSPTPGEPYEQY
TRBV19,13,ASSVSGRDSYEQY
TRBV9,14,ASSVAPGTGGSEQY
TRBV5-1,12,ASRHLGGDETQY
TRBV11-2,11,ASSLDTRDTQY
TRBV5-1,13,ASSLEGRGRETQY
TRBV11-2,12,ASSQQRQGNTIY
TRBV5-1,13,ASSPPTGGIYGYT
TRBV7-6,10,ASSWGSAPQY
TRBV19,12,ASSIQQSNTEAF
TRBV29-1,12,SVGRNSGYNEQF
TRBV9,12,ASSLAVLGDEQF